Below are 13 T cell receptor beta chains sequenced from a single sample in a study of CD8+ T cells in alopecia areata. The treatment is: oral pan-JAK inhibitor, 5-10 mg twice daily. The authors extracted RNA and reverse transcribed it into cDNA as the sequencing template. Generated by immunoSEQ multiplex PCR, the TCRdb table keeps only in-frame clones and is missing some. The sample records over 150,000 clones, around 50% being singletons. The starting material was CD8+ T cells sorted from blood, obtained at week 24, from a patient treated with tofacitinib. Receptor source: a human donor with alopecia areata.

The chain uses TRBV4-1 and TRBJ2-7, with 9 bases that match TRBD1. The germline gives CDR1 MGHRA, CDR2 YSYEKL. V dropped 4 bases and J dropped 3; count of bases not matched to a gene: 13. The CDR3 is 17 amino acids. CDR3 sequence reads: CASSPDTGGGLLYEQYF. The CDR3 DNA reads TGCGCCAGCAGCCCTGATACAGGGGGCGGTTTGCTCTACGAGCAGTACTTC.

This clone was found a few times. The V and J genes are TRBV29-1 and TRBJ2-5; D perhaps matches TRBD2 (6 bases). With 0 bases removed from V and 4 bases from J, the gap between germline ends came to 12 bases. The CDR3 runs 14 residues. Germline lookup yields CDR1 SQVTM and CDR2 ANQGSEA. DNA for the CDR3: TGCAGCGTTGAAGAGGCCGGGACTCCAGAGACCCAGTACTTC. As protein: CSVEEAGTPETQYF. Drawing the rest from reference TRBV29-1 and TRBJ2-5, the complete variable domain is SAVISQKPSRDICQRGTSLTIQCQVDSQVTMMFWYRQQPGQSLTLIATANQGSEATYESGFVIDKFPISRPNLTFSTLTVSNMSPEDSSIYLCSVEEAGTPETQYFGPGTRLLVL.

The chain employs TRBV29-1 and TRBJ2-1, with no clear D. V was clipped by 1 base and J by 2 bases, with 15 bases between them. Germline V gene lookup returns CDR1 SQVTM and CDR2 ANQGSEA. The CDR3 spans 16 residues. CDR3 sequence: CSVEGRVGHTYNEQFF. CDR3 bases: TGCAGCGTTGAAGGTAGGGTGGGCCATACCTACAATGAGCAGTTCTTC.

This clone showed up just once. V and J are TRBV18 and TRBJ2-5, with D tentatively TRBD2 (5 bases). From germline, CDR1 is KGHSH and CDR2 LQKENI. The CDR3 loop spans 11 amino acids. The germline V and J ends were trimmed by 10 bases and 5 bases, with 11 bases remaining between them. CDR3 in amino acids: CATREEETQYF. For the CDR3, the DNA is TGTGCCACCCGGGAAGAGGAGACCCAGTACTTC.

This clone was detected a few times. The V call is TRBV29-1, the J call TRBJ1-6, with 10 bases that match TRBD1. The CDR3 covers 15 residues. Per the germline V gene, CDR1 is SQVTM and CDR2 is ANQGSEA. Trimming removed 6 bases from V and 2 bases from J; junction bases left unmatched: 4. The CDR3, as DNA: TGCAGCGTGGGACAGGGGTTCGCCTATAATTCACCCCTCCACTTT. This sequence encodes CSVGQGFAYNSPLHF.

The table lists this clone with a few counts. The V call is TRBV6-1, the J call TRBJ1-5; D is perhaps TRBD1 (5 bases). The CDR3 is 14 amino acids. Looked up from germline, CDR1 is MNHNS and CDR2 is SASEGT. The V end was cut by 2 bases, the J end by 6 bases, with 11 bases between. Here the CDR3 reads CASSESPGFQPQHF. CDR3 DNA sequence: TGTGCCAGCAGTGAAAGTCCAGGGTTTCAGCCCCAGCATTTT.

In its sample, this clone was seen a few times. The rearrangement links TRBV15 to TRBJ2-3; 8 bases are shared with TRBD2. V dropped 3 bases and J dropped 3; count of bases not matched to a gene: 2. CDR1 is LNHNV, CDR2 YYDKDF, per germline (reference sequence). The CDR3 loop spans 14 amino acids. CDR3 DNA sequence: TGTGCCACCAGCAGGGGCGGGGGGACAGATACGCAGTATTTT. Residues: CATSRGGGTDTQYF.

As for this clone: Additional DNA sequences in this sample encode the identical CDR3. CDR3: CSARLGYEQYF. As DNA, the CDR3 is TGCAGCGCAAGACTGGGGTACGAGCAGTACTTC. The J gene is TRBJ2-7, the V gene TRBV20-1; no clear D. The CDR3 has 11 amino acids. Germline CDR1 is DFQATT and CDR2 is SNEGSKA (reference sequence).

This clone was counted between two and nine times. The rearrangement joins TRBV2 to TRBJ2-3, with D perhaps matching TRBD1 or TRBD2 (5 bases each). Germline V gene data show CDR1 as SNHLY and CDR2 as FYNNEI. This CDR3 contains 15 residues. V lost 6 bases and J lost 0, with 13 bases in between. CDR3 in amino acids: CASRTGRSSTDTQYF. As DNA, the CDR3 is TGTGCCAGCAGGACGGGACGGTCTAGCACAGATACGCAGTATTTT.

V and J are TRBV14 and TRBJ1-5; the D gene is possibly TRBD1 (5 bases). The germline gives CDR1 SGHDN, CDR2 FVKESK. The V gene lost 3 bases and the J gene lost 5 bases, with 8 bases spanning the gap. The CDR3 spans 13 residues. The CDR3 sequence is CASSHDSYQPQHF. The CDR3 region has the DNA TGTGCCAGCAGCCACGACAGTTATCAGCCCCAGCATTTT.

J is TRBJ2-3 and V is TRBV11-2; possible D gene TRBD2, 6 bases. Germline V gives CDR1 SGHAT, CDR2 FQNNGV. The CDR3 is made up of 15 amino acids. The V end lost 1 base, the J end lost 0 bases, and 8 bases lay between the germline ends. The CDR3 nucleotides read TGTGCCAGCAGCTTAGTTGGGGGGAGCACAGATACGCAGTATTTT. Translation: CASSLVGGSTDTQYF. Full variable domain (rest looked up from reference TRBV11-2 and TRBJ2-3): EAGVAQSPRYKIIEKRQSVAFWCNPISGHATLYWYQQILGQGPKLLIQFQNNGVVDDSQLPKDRFSAERLKGVDSTLKIQPAKLEDSAVYLCASSLVGGSTDTQYFGPGTRLTVL.

The V and J genes are TRBV30 and TRBJ2-5, with TRBD2 identical over 7 bases. V lost 5 bases, J lost 4 bases, and 7 bases stayed unmatched. The CDR3 is 13 residues long. Germline CDR1 is GTSNPN and CDR2 is SVGIG (reference sequence). Written as DNA, the CDR3 is TGTGCCTGGTGGGGAGGGTTTGGAGAGACCCAGTACTTC. Amino acid sequence: CAWWGGFGETQYF.

The chain is built from TRBV4-1 and TRBJ1-6; no reliable D call. The V gene's germline CDR1 is MGHRA and CDR2 YSYEKL. V shed 0 bases and J shed 0 bases, with 9 bases lying between them. The CDR3 is 17 amino acids. Written as DNA, the CDR3 is TGCGCCAGCAGCCAAGAAGGAGGAAGCTCCTATAATTCACCCCTCCACTTT. Its translation: CASSQEGGSSYNSPLHF.